A selection of T cell receptor beta chains follows, all from one sample in a study of cytomegalovirus exposure and HLA in healthy donors. Sequencing used immunoSEQ multiplex PCR; TCRdb keeps in-frame clones, though not all of them. The sample contains 150,000 to 200,000 clones, about four fifths of which appear only once. Sequenced sample: PBMCs. The receptors originated from a woman between 50 and 59 years old in good health and CMV-seronegative. The CDR3 runs from the conserved cysteine through the conserved F or W. Fields, in order: J gene, V gene, D gene, CDR3 protein. D genes are given only for firm matches.

J gene: TRBJ2-7
V gene: TRBV7-9
D gene: TRBD2
CDR3 protein: CATGAGLAGFDEQYF

J gene: TRBJ2-2
V gene: TRBV7-2
D gene: .
CDR3 protein: CASSLPAGTGELFF

J gene: TRBJ2-3
V gene: TRBV12-2
D gene: .
CDR3 protein: CASRLAETSGGKADTQYF

J gene: TRBJ2-5
V gene: TRBV14
D gene: .
CDR3 protein: CASSHRETQYF

J gene: TRBJ2-3
V gene: TRBV27
D gene: .
CDR3 protein: CASSLYLAHSVDTQYF

J gene: TRBJ1-5
V gene: TRBV2
D gene: .
CDR3 protein: CASGRLAVQPQHF

J gene: .
V gene: TRBV7-2
D gene: TRBD2
CDR3 protein: CASTAASGSYEQYF

J gene: TRBJ2-5
V gene: TRBV5-4
D gene: TRBD2
CDR3 protein: CASSLEVGGRAGETQYF

J gene: TRBJ1-5
V gene: TRBV28
D gene: TRBD1
CDR3 protein: CASSSTGDQPQHF

J gene: TRBJ2-7
V gene: TRBV6-1
D gene: TRBD2
CDR3 protein: CASRPSGDLYEQYF

J gene: .
V gene: TRBV9
D gene: TRBD2
CDR3 protein: CASSVGGGFSYEQYF

J gene: TRBJ2-1
V gene: TRBV5-1
D gene: TRBD2
CDR3 protein: CASSVGTSGSNEQFF

J gene: TRBJ2-5
V gene: TRBV4-3
D gene: TRBD1
CDR3 protein: CASSPGQGALTQYF

J gene: TRBJ2-6
V gene: TRBV27
D gene: TRBD1
CDR3 protein: CASSPSGRGRTGANVLTF

J gene: TRBJ2-3
V gene: TRBV9
D gene: TRBD2
CDR3 protein: CACGRGTSDTQYF

J gene: TRBJ2-3
V gene: TRBV10-2
D gene: .
CDR3 protein: CASSDSGTSTDTQYF

J gene: TRBJ2-5
V gene: TRBV15
D gene: TRBD2
CDR3 protein: CATSRAYLAGDQETQYF

J gene: TRBJ2-3
V gene: TRBV29-1
D gene: TRBD2
CDR3 protein: CSVPGGETGTDTQYF

J gene: TRBJ2-3
V gene: TRBV28
D gene: TRBD2
CDR3 protein: CASSFGILASGRAGPDTQYF

J gene: TRBJ2-1
V gene: TRBV7-2
D gene: .
CDR3 protein: CASSLAGGASSYNEQFF

J gene: TRBJ2-7
V gene: TRBV6-1
D gene: TRBD2
CDR3 protein: CASSSSGSEQYF

J gene: TRBJ1-5
V gene: TRBV28
D gene: .
CDR3 protein: CASSSGQESEPQHF

J gene: TRBJ1-1
V gene: TRBV7-9
D gene: TRBD1
CDR3 protein: CASSGWDRAIEAFF

J gene: TRBJ2-1
V gene: TRBV7-3
D gene: TRBD2
CDR3 protein: CASSPLAGAYNEQFF

J gene: TRBJ2-1
V gene: TRBV29-1
D gene: TRBD2
CDR3 protein: CSVGTSNEQFF

J gene: TRBJ1-2
V gene: TRBV4-2
D gene: .
CDR3 protein: CASSQDTASRGYTF

J gene: TRBJ1-2
V gene: TRBV30
D gene: TRBD1
CDR3 protein: CAWRGEGTGGRDGYTF

J gene: TRBJ1-1
V gene: TRBV28
D gene: .
CDR3 protein: CASSLGRAGVTEAFF

J gene: TRBJ1-5
V gene: TRBV5-5
D gene: .
CDR3 protein: CASRQGGLGNQPQHF

J gene: TRBJ1-5
V gene: TRBV9
D gene: .
CDR3 protein: CASSVGGDSNQPQHF

J gene: TRBJ1-1
V gene: TRBV4-1
D gene: TRBD1
CDR3 protein: CASSHGGTGTEAFF

J gene: TRBJ2-5
V gene: TRBV19
D gene: .
CDR3 protein: CASSLGSETQYF

J gene: TRBJ2-7
V gene: TRBV27
D gene: TRBD1
CDR3 protein: CASSVDRGTALFYEQYF

J gene: TRBJ1-4
V gene: TRBV7-2
D gene: TRBD1
CDR3 protein: CASSTRQGFNEKLFF

J gene: TRBJ1-1
V gene: TRBV27
D gene: .
CDR3 protein: CASSLIGGSMNTEAFF

J gene: TRBJ1-4
V gene: TRBV9
D gene: TRBD1
CDR3 protein: CASKKDRAHEKLFF

J gene: TRBJ2-7
V gene: TRBV10-3
D gene: .
CDR3 protein: CAISSVLGPYEQYF

J gene: TRBJ1-2
V gene: TRBV2
D gene: .
CDR3 protein: CASSEAGSSLYGYTF

J gene: TRBJ2-7
V gene: TRBV29-1
D gene: TRBD1
CDR3 protein: CSVPKTGTYEQYF

J gene: TRBJ2-1
V gene: TRBV11-2
D gene: .
CDR3 protein: CASSSRGADGEQFF

J gene: TRBJ2-2
V gene: TRBV6-5
D gene: .
CDR3 protein: CASTNMTENTGELFF

J gene: TRBJ1-5
V gene: TRBV6-4
D gene: .
CDR3 protein: CATRDRRNQPQHF

J gene: TRBJ2-5
V gene: TRBV15
D gene: TRBD2
CDR3 protein: CATSRKRLAGRETQYF